The sequence of this T cell receptor (beta chain) was determined in a study of beta chain features in type 1 diabetes. Study-wide findings and caveats: Reduced insertions and increased deletions marked VDJ junctions in type 1 diabetes patients. Shorter TCRB CDR3s, moderately but significantly so, were found in Type 1 diabetes patients in all four CD4+ subsets. Naive, central memory and regulatory TCRB repertoires appeared more similar among patients than healthy donors.

What was sequenced were expressed TCRB transcripts, since all of the isolated RNA had been reverse transcribed. The method was immunoSEQ multiplex PCR; TCRdb's version includes in-frame clones alone and lacks a portion of them. The table shows 240,000 or so clones, with less than 35% occurring only once. To note about this clone: Its antigen is currently unknown.

The V end was cut by 4 bases, the J end by 5 bases, with 17 bases between. Germline CDR1 GTSNPN, CDR2 SVGIG (reference sequence). The CDR3 covers 14 residues. The receptor comes from a man aged 25-40 years in good health. Specimen: central memory CD4+ T cells from blood. V usage is TRBV30 and J usage is TRBJ2-5; a possible D gene is TRBD2 (7 bases). DNA for the CDR3: TGTGCCTGGAACCAACGGGGGGCGCAGGAGACCCAGTACTTC. It codes for CAWNQRGAQETQYF.